This T cell receptor beta chain derives from a study of blood T cell repertoires in COVID-19. Study in general: T cells, B-cell-depleted T cells, or PBMCs supplied cDNA or gDNA.

Trimming took 4 bases from V and 2 from J, leaving 19 bases between them. Germline CDR1 and CDR2: SGHRS and YFSETQ. The CDR3 length is 18 residues. In the authors' workflow: Counts of nucleated cells, estimated from reference gene primer amplification, were obtained. Measured with immunoSEQ multiplex PCR; TCRdb has only the in-frame clones, and not every one. V and J calls and clone size are given by that table; D and trimming were obtained from the DNA. The top ten hold about 2.3% of the sample, which has about 200,000 clones, 83% seen once. J is TRBJ2-6 and V is TRBV5-1, with a weak D call TRBD1 (6 bases). This receptor was taken from a woman aged 40 to 50 with active or convalescent COVID-19. The specimen was peripheral blood. This CDR3 is CASSHQAVGGTGANVLTF. The CDR3 DNA sequence: TGCGCCAGCAGCCATCAGGCGGTTGGGGGCACTGGGGCCAACGTCCTGACTTTC.